Listed here are 13 T cell receptor beta chains from one sample, sequenced in a study of T cells after yellow fever vaccination. TCRdb ran MiXCR on the 5' RACE reads and lists one entry per CDR3 protein. The sample has under 700,000 distinct CDR3 sequences; less than 20% are singletons. Sequenced material: PBMCs, taken 4 to 6 days after the first yellow fever vaccination. These receptors all stem from a man between 18 and 29 years old who received the YFV17D yellow fever vaccine.

The chain is built from TRBV7-9 and TRBJ2-2, with D possibly TRBD1 on 5 matching bases. From germline, CDR1 is SEHNR and CDR2 FQNEAQ (reference sequence). The germline V and J ends were trimmed by 4 bases and 6 bases, with 12 bases remaining between them. The CDR3 runs to 14 residues. CDR3 bases: TGTGCCAGCAGCTCCAACAGGAATCCCGGGGAGCTGTTTTTT. It is translated as CASSSNRNPGELFF.

This clonotype was counted only a few times. This rearrangement joins TRBV2 to TRBJ1-3; D call uncertain. In germline, CDR1 is SNHLY, CDR2 FYNNEI. The CDR3 totals 15 residues. V was cut by 4 bases and J by 0 bases, with 10 bases left in between. The CDR3 bases are TGTGCCAGCAGTGTGGGAAGAAGCTCTGGAAACACCATATATTTT. Its protein is CASSVGRSSGNTIYF.

In this sample, this clonotype turned up many times. The J gene is TRBJ1-2, the V gene TRBV12-3 or TRBV12-4; TRBD1 agrees at 10 bases. CDR3 length equals 17 residues. V lost 5 bases to trimming and J lost 4 bases; unmatched junction nucleotides: 13. The CDR3 protein is CASSTDPVGQGTYGYTF. For the CDR3, the DNA is TGTGCCAGCAGTACCGATCCGGTGGGACAGGGGACCTATGGCTACACCTTC.

The chain carries TRBV7-8 and TRBJ2-5, with a weak D call TRBD2 (5 bases). Germline CDR1 SGHVS, CDR2 FQNEAQ. Between the trimmed V and J ends, which lost 1 base and 5 bases, there was a span of 23 bases. This CDR3 region has 18 residues. The CDR3 loop is CASSLVRLYTAGRETQYF. CDR3 in DNA: TGTGCCAGCAGCTTAGTACGGCTATACACGGCGGGTCGCGAGACCCAGTACTTC.

The chain couples TRBV6-4 to TRBJ2-5; 8 bases match TRBD2. CDR1 is MRHNA, CDR2 SNTAGT, per germline. The CDR3 is made up of 15 amino acids. Trimming removed 3 bases from V and 3 bases from J; junction bases left unmatched: 6. The CDR3 region has the DNA TGTGCCAGCAGTGAACCGGGAGGGCAAGAAGAGACCCAGTACTTC. Amino acid sequence: CASSEPGGQEETQYF.

This clonotype has a handful of counts. This sequence joins TRBV6-6 and TRBJ1-1, with D unclear. Germline CDR1 MNHNY, CDR2 SVGAGI (reference sequence). CDR3 length: 11 amino acids. The CDR3: CVAAENTEAFF. The CDR3 DNA reads TGTGTGGCCGCCGAGAACACTGAAGCTTTCTTT.

This rearrangement joins TRBV30 to TRBJ2-3; either TRBD1 or TRBD2 may supply D (5 bases each). Germline V gene data show CDR1 as GTSNPN and CDR2 as SVGIG (reference sequence). V was pared by 0 bases and J by 5 bases, with 12 bases between. The CDR3 contains 14 residues. Here the CDR3 DNA reads TGTGCCTGGAGTGTACACGGGGCTAAAGATACGCAGTATTTT. Translated, it gives CAWSVHGAKDTQYF. The complete variable domain, with remaining parts taken from reference TRBV30 and TRBJ2-3, reads SQTIHQWPATLVQPVGSPLSLECTVEGTSNPNLYWYRQAAGRGLQLLFYSVGIGQISSEVPQNLSASRPQDRQFILSSKKLLLSDSGFYLCAWSVHGAKDTQYFGPGTRLTVL.

The chain has TRBV3-1 and TRBJ2-2; tentatively, D is TRBD2 (6 bases). Germline assignment: CDR1 LGHDT and CDR2 YNNKEL (reference sequence). The CDR3 loop spans 13 amino acids. V shed 6 bases and J shed 7 bases, with 12 bases lying between them. The CDR3 coding sequence is TGTGCCAGCAGACGGTCGGGAGTCGGGGAGCTGTTTTTT. Its protein is CASRRSGVGELFF.

The CDR3 here is CASSSGTDGETQYF. The CDR3 nucleotides read TGCGCCAGCAGCTCCGGGACAGATGGAGAGACCCAGTACTTC. The J gene is TRBJ2-5, the V gene TRBV5-1, with 7 bases that match TRBD1. Per the germline V gene, CDR1 is SGHRS and CDR2 is YFSETQ. J gave up 4 bases and V 3 bases, and 6 bases lay outside the gene matches. The CDR3 loop spans 14 amino acids. The full variable domain, its missing parts supplied by reference TRBV5-1 and TRBJ2-5, is KAGVTQTPRYLIKTRGQQVTLSCSPISGHRSVSWYQQTPGQGLQFLFEYFSETQRNKGNFPGRFSGRQFSNSRSEMNVSTLELGDSALYLCASSSGTDGETQYFGPGTRLLVL.

The chain links TRBV4-3 to TRBJ1-6; TRBD1 is a possible D gene (5 bases). The germline V gene has CDR1 LGHNA and CDR2 YSLEER. This CDR3 is 14 amino acids long. V dropped 0 bases and J dropped 7 bases, with 7 bases sitting between them. The CDR3 coding sequence is TGCGCCAGCAGCCAAGAGTCAGGGAATTCACCCCTCCACTTT. It yields the protein CASSQESGNSPLHF.

This chain links TRBV3-1 with TRBJ2-4, with D possibly being TRBD2 (7 bases). Germline values: CDR1 LGHDT, CDR2 YNNKEL (reference sequence). This CDR3 is built from 11 residues. Trimming shortened V by 3 bases and J by 14 bases, and 11 bases separated the two germline ends. The CDR3 spells CASSQGGAKYF. CDR3 coding DNA: TGTGCCAGCAGCCAGGGGGGGGCCAAGTACTTC.

This clonotype was recorded a few times. The rearrangement links TRBV7-6 to TRBJ2-1, with D possibly being TRBD1 (5 bases). Looked up from germline, CDR1 is SGHVS and CDR2 is FNYEAQ. CDR3 length: 16 residues. V lost 3 bases and J 4 bases, leaving 16 bases between the germline ends. The chain's CDR3 is CASSLGLGAVYNEQFF. Here the CDR3 DNA reads TGTGCCAGCAGCTTGGGTTTAGGGGCAGTTTACAATGAGCAGTTCTTC.

The genes are TRBV15 and TRBJ2-3, with D unresolved. Trimming cost V 0 bases and J 4 bases, with 8 bases left between them. Germline V gene lookup returns CDR1 LNHNV and CDR2 YYDKDF (reference sequence). The CDR3 loop spans 14 amino acids. CDR3 residues: CATSRDVLADTQYF. The CDR3 bases are TGTGCCACCAGCAGAGATGTGTTAGCAGATACGCAGTATTTT.